Listed below are T cell receptor beta chains from one sample, sequenced in a study of T cell changes during pregnancy in multiple sclerosis. Clones were read by immunoSEQ multiplex PCR, and TCRdb kept only the in-frame ones, dropping some. This table holds 50,000 to 70,000 clones, roughly 92% found once. Sample: peripheral blood, taken in the second trimester of pregnancy. The receptors stem from a female donor with multiple sclerosis, enrolled in a pregnancy study. The CDR3 runs from the conserved cysteine through the conserved F or W. A D gene is named only where the DNA matches it firmly. Clone size is not always given. Where it is, it says once, few, many or a class for expanded clones.

d_call,clone_size,j_call,v_call,cdr3_aa,cdr3_nt
TRBD1,-,TRBJ1-1,TRBV27,CASRGTGGPRGAFF,TGTGCCAGCAGAGGGACAGGGGGCCCTAGAGGAGCTTTCTTT
TRBD2,-,TRBJ2-1,TRBV27,CASTTGLAGDNEQFF,TGTGCCAGCACCACGGGACTAGCGGGTGACAATGAGCAGTTCTTC
-,-,TRBJ2-1,TRBV5-6,CASSSGGSQEQFF,TGTGCCAGCAGCTCCGGAGGGAGCCAAGAGCAGTTCTTC
-,-,TRBJ2-3,TRBV5-4,CASSLHADTQYF,TGTGCCAGCAGCTTACACGCAGATACGCAGTATTTT
TRBD2,-,TRBJ2-5,TRBV4-1,CASSPKNQGLAETQYF,TGCGCCAGCAGCCCTAAGAATCAGGGACTAGCGGAGACCCAGTACTTC
-,-,TRBJ2-2,TRBV7-2,CASSTGQGGAGELFF,TGTGCCAGCAGCACCGGACAGGGAGGGGCCGGGGAGCTGTTTTTT
-,-,TRBJ1-1,TRBV5-1,CASSSTLQGTEAFF,TGCGCCAGCAGCTCAACTCTACAGGGCACTGAAGCTTTCTTT
-,-,TRBJ2-5,TRBV7-9,CASSENSQETQYF,TGTGCCAGCAGCGAAAACAGCCAAGAGACCCAGTACTTC
TRBD1,-,TRBJ2-1,TRBV19,CASSRGQGGNEQFF,TGTGCCAGTAGTCGGGGACAGGGAGGGAATGAGCAGTTCTTC
-,-,TRBJ1-1,TRBV18,CASSLRGTPLSNTEAFF,TGTGCCAGCTCACTACGGGGGACCCCACTTTCGAACACTGAAGCTTTCTTT
TRBD1,-,TRBJ1-1,TRBV2,CASREDRGVTEAFF,TGTGCCAGCAGAGAGGACAGGGGGGTTACTGAAGCTTTCTTT
-,-,TRBJ1-4,TRBV29-1,CSVGQRPTNEKLFF,TGCAGCGTTGGACAGCGACCAACTAATGAAAAACTGTTTTTT
-,-,TRBJ2-1,TRBV2,CASSRQESSYNEQFF,TGTGCCAGCAGCAGGCAGGAAAGCTCCTACAATGAGCAGTTCTTC
-,-,TRBJ2-3,TRBV29-1,CSVVGSRGTDTQYF,TGCAGCGTTGTCGGGAGTAGGGGCACAGATACGCAGTATTTT
TRBD1,-,TRBJ1-2,TRBV7-9,CASSPGTAYGYTF,TGTGCCAGCAGTCCCGGGACAGCCTATGGCTACACCTTC
TRBD2,-,TRBJ2-7,TRBV28,CASSPGLAGAYEQYF,TGTGCCAGCAGTCCCGGACTAGCGGGAGCCTACGAGCAGTACTTC
TRBD1,-,TRBJ1-1,TRBV9,CASSFETGANTEAFF,TGTGCCAGCAGCTTCGAGACAGGGGCGAACACTGAAGCTTTCTTT
-,-,TRBJ2-1,TRBV30,CAWSKGANEQFF,TGTGCCTGGAGTAAAGGGGCGAATGAGCAGTTCTTC
TRBD2,-,TRBJ2-3,TRBV19,CASSREAGEGDTQYF,TGTGCCAGTAGCCGGGAAGCGGGAGAGGGGGATACGCAGTATTTT
TRBD2,-,TRBJ2-1,TRBV4-2,CASSQAEGGPGNEQFF,TGTGCCAGCAGCCAAGCTGAGGGAGGGCCGGGCAATGAGCAGTTCTTC
TRBD1,-,TRBJ2-7,TRBV18,CASSQGADIEQYF,TGTGCCAGCTCACAGGGGGCCGATATCGAGCAGTACTTC
TRBD2,-,TRBJ2-3,TRBV2,CASSSTSGRASDTQYF,TGTGCCAGCAGCTCCACTAGCGGGAGGGCCTCAGATACGCAGTATTTT
TRBD1,-,TRBJ2-3,TRBV5-1,CASSSRTGVTDTQYF,TGCGCCAGCAGCTCCCGGACAGGGGTCACAGATACGCAGTATTTT
-,-,TRBJ2-6,TRBV2,CASSPLGSGANVLTF,TGTGCCAGCAGCCCCCTCGGCTCTGGGGCCAACGTCCTGACTTTC
-,-,TRBJ2-7,TRBV19,CASSTPPLGEQYF,TGTGCCAGTAGTACCCCCCCTCTCGGCGAGCAGTACTTC
TRBD2,-,TRBJ2-7,TRBV5-6,CASSLGWGGPSYEQYF,TGTGCCAGCAGCTTGGGGTGGGGGGGACCCTCCTACGAGCAGTACTTC
TRBD2,-,TRBJ2-7,TRBV30,CAWSPGGYEQYF,TGTGCCTGGAGTCCCGGGGGGTACGAGCAGTACTTC
TRBD1,-,TRBJ1-4,TRBV7-9,CASRRDRGRSDNEKLFF,TGTGCCAGCCGACGGGACAGGGGCCGTTCCGACAATGAAAAACTGTTTTTT
TRBD1,-,TRBJ1-5,TRBV2,CASNTGDGNQPQHF,TGTGCCAGCAATACAGGGGATGGCAATCAGCCCCAGCATTTT
-,-,TRBJ2-1,TRBV7-3,CASSLAAGSYNEQFF,TGTGCCAGCAGCTTAGCTGCAGGCTCCTACAATGAGCAGTTCTTC
TRBD2,-,TRBJ2-1,TRBV5-1,CASSFLARTSGSYEQFF,TGCGCCAGCAGCTTCTTGGCCCGGACTAGCGGGAGCTATGAGCAGTTCTTC
-,few,TRBJ2-1,TRBV6-5,CASSYRTEQFF,TGTGCCAGCAGTTATAGAACGGAGCAGTTCTTC
TRBD2,-,TRBJ2-1,TRBV11-2,CASSFPSSGRSNEQFF,TGTGCCAGCAGCTTTCCCTCTAGCGGGAGAAGTAATGAGCAGTTCTTC
TRBD1,-,TRBJ2-7,TRBV27,CASSWTGSTYEQYF,TGTGCCAGCAGTTGGACAGGGAGTACCTACGAGCAGTACTTC
TRBD1,-,TRBJ1-1,TRBV11-2,CASSLDRQGEAFF,TGTGCCAGCAGCTTAGATCGACAGGGTGAAGCTTTCTTT
TRBD1,few,TRBJ2-7,TRBV29-1,CSVTRDSAYEQYF,TGCAGCGTAACCCGGGACAGCGCCTACGAGCAGTACTTC
TRBD1,-,TRBJ1-1,TRBV7-2,CASSLRQGLSEAFF,TGTGCCAGCAGCTTACGACAGGGGCTCTCTGAAGCTTTCTTT
-,-,TRBJ1-2,TRBV28,CAGRWGGAVGGYTF,TGTGCCGGTCGATGGGGGGGCGCGGTCGGTGGCTACACCTTC
-,-,TRBJ1-4,TRBV9,CASSVGVGLNEKLFF,TGTGCCAGCAGCGTAGGAGTCGGGTTAAATGAAAAACTGTTTTTT
TRBD2,many,TRBJ2-7,TRBV10-3,CAISDTRAGGGYEQYF,TGTGCCATCAGTGATACTCGGGCGGGAGGAGGCTACGAGCAGTACTTC
TRBD1,-,TRBJ1-1,TRBV10-1,CASSNHRGREAFF,TGCGCCAGCAGTAACCACAGGGGACGTGAAGCTTTCTTT
-,-,TRBJ1-5,TRBV30,CAWSGTENQPQHF,TGTGCCTGGAGTGGGACAGAAAATCAGCCCCAGCATTTT
-,-,TRBJ2-3,TRBV7-9,CASTLSTDTQYF,TGTGCCAGCACCCTAAGCACAGATACGCAGTATTTT
TRBD2,-,TRBJ2-3,TRBV9,CASSVEVGLAFYRGTDTQYF,TGTGCCAGCAGCGTAGAGGTCGGACTAGCTTTCTATAGGGGCACAGATACGCAGTATTTT
TRBD2,once,TRBJ2-3,TRBV30,CAHRLAGSDTQYF,TGTGCCCATCGACTAGCGGGATCCGATACGCAGTATTTT
-,-,TRBJ2-7,TRBV5-1,CASNRGGGEIEQYF,TGCGCCAGCAATCGAGGTGGGGGCGAGATCGAGCAGTACTTC
TRBD1,-,TRBJ1-2,TRBV5-1,CASSSGTVGDDYTF,TGCGCCAGCAGCTCGGGGACAGTTGGTGACGACTACACCTTC
-,-,TRBJ2-7,TRBV11-2,CASSFRGTYEQYF,TGTGCCAGCAGCTTTCGGGGGACTTACGAGCAGTACTTC
TRBD2,-,TRBJ2-7,TRBV6-5,CASRTSGSSYEQYF,TGTGCCAGCCGGACTAGCGGGAGTTCCTACGAGCAGTACTTC
-,once,TRBJ1-1,TRBV6-1,CASSESPSTEAFF,TGTGCCAGCAGTGAGAGTCCCTCCACTGAAGCTTTCTTT
TRBD2,-,TRBJ2-1,TRBV6-1,CASSEAEGGPYNEQFF,TGTGCCAGCAGTGAAGCCGAGGGAGGGCCCTACAATGAGCAGTTCTTC
-,-,TRBJ2-2,TRBV27,CASSLLAAVPANTGELFF,TGTGCCAGCAGTTTATTGGCGGCAGTTCCTGCGAACACCGGGGAGCTGTTTTTT
TRBD1,-,TRBJ1-2,TRBV6-5,CASQRTGDYGYTF,TGTGCCAGCCAGAGGACAGGGGACTATGGCTACACCTTC